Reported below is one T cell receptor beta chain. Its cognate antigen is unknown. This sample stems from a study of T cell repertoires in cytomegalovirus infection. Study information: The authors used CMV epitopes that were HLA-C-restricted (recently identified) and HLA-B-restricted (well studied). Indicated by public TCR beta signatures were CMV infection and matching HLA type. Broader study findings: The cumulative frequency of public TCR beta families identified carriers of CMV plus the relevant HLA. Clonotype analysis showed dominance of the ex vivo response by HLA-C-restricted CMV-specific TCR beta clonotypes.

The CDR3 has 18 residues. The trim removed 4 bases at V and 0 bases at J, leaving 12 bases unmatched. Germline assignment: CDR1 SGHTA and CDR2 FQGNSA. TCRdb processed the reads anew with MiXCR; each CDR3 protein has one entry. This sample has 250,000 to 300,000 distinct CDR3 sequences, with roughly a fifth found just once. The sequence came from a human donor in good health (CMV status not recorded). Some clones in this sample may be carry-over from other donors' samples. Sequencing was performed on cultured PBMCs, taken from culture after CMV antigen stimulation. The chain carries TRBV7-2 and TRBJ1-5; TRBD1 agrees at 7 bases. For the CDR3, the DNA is TGTGCCAGCAGCTCCCCGCGACCAGGGACAGCTAGCAATCAGCCCCAGCATTTT. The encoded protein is CASSSPRPGTASNQPQHF.